This record covers a single TCR beta chain. In the authors' workflow: The number of TCRs in each sample had a median of approximately 90,000 and spanned roughly 23,224 to 700,000. TCRdb passed the RACE reads through MiXCR, listing each CDR3 protein once. TCRdb assigned the V and J calls; the authors' analysis was not used. This table holds around 350,000 distinct CDR3 sequences, 5.5% found once. The data derive from a study of human T cells and chemical hapten exposure. Time point denoted: pre-sensitization, week 0. Regarding treatment: therapeutic diphenylcyclopropenone sensitization with weekly scalp DPC. The CDR3 is 11 residues long. Germline V gene sequence: CDR1 SGHRS, CDR2 YFSETQ. Trimming stripped 6 bases from V and 6 bases from J, with 9 bases between.

Here the sequenced sample was whole blood, taken in connection with sensitization to the hapten diphenylcyclopropenone (DPC). This clonotype was sampled from a woman between 18 and 29 years old with alopecia areata. Some clones in this sample may be carry-over from other donors' samples. This chain uses TRBV5-1 with TRBJ1-1, with a tentative D call TRBD1 (5 bases). CDR3 nucleotide sequence: TGCGCCAGCATCGGACAATCTGAAGCTTTCTTT. Translated, it gives CASIGQSEAFF.